The rows below give T cell receptor beta chains drawn from one sample of a study of post-analysis software for immune sequencing data. TCRdb re-called the PCR reads through MiXCR, storing one row per CDR3 protein. This table has roughly 870,000 distinct CDR3 sequences, roughly 50% appearing once. The specimen sequenced was blood. These receptors all come from a girl aged 10 to 17 with multiple sclerosis. CDR3s include the opening cysteine and the closing phenylalanine or tryptophan. A D gene is named only where the DNA matches it firmly. Clone size is not always given. Where it is, it says once, few, many or a class for expanded clones.

>TRBV3-1|-|TRBJ1-4|15|-
CASSQASERGEKLFF
TGTGCCAGCAGCCAAGCTTCGGAGAGGGGAGAAAAACTGTTTTTT
>TRBV10-2|TRBD1|TRBJ2-7|15|few
CASSPRKTGSYEQYF
TGCGCCAGCAGTCCTCGAAAGACAGGGTCCTACGAGCAGTACTTC
>TRBV20-1|TRBD2|TRBJ2-1|16|-
CSARGVLAGVDNEQFF
TGCAGTGCTAGAGGGGTACTAGCGGGAGTTGACAATGAGCAGTTCTTC
>TRBV12-3/TRBV12-4|TRBD2|TRBJ2-1|15|-
CASSRLAETYNEQFF
TGTGCCAGCAGCCGACTAGCGGAAACCTACAATGAGCAGTTCTTC
>TRBV12-3/TRBV12-4|-|TRBJ2-6|16|few
CASSPGRYSGANVLTF
TGTGCCAGCAGTCCGGGACGGTACTCTGGGGCCAACGTCCTGACTTTC
>TRBV29-1|-|TRBJ2-7|12|few
CSVARAPHEQYF
TGCAGCGTTGCGAGAGCACCCCACGAGCAGTACTTC
>TRBV10-3|-|TRBJ2-7|15|few
CAIGPGSTASYEQYF
TGTGCCATCGGTCCAGGGAGTACCGCCTCCTACGAGCAGTACTTC
>TRBV20-1|-|TRBJ2-7|13|few
CSATRDGSSGQYF
TGCAGTGCGACCCGGGACGGGTCGTCAGGGCAGTACTTC
>TRBV6-2/TRBV6-3|-|TRBJ2-7|16|few
CASSYSRPGGKDEQYF
TGTGCCAGCAGTTACTCGAGGCCAGGGGGGAAGGACGAGCAGTACTTC
>TRBV6-1|-|TRBJ2-3|16|-
CALGSRVFFSTDTQYF
TGTGCCCTCGGCTCGAGAGTATTCTTCAGCACAGATACGCAGTATTTT
>TRBV20-1|-|TRBJ2-1|15|-
CSARDRPPGINEQFF
TGCAGTGCTAGAGATAGACCACCAGGGATCAATGAGCAGTTCTTC
>TRBV6-4|TRBD2|TRBJ2-7|16|few
CASSDTWTSGVYEQYF
TGTGCCAGCAGTGACACCTGGACTAGCGGGGTCTACGAGCAGTACTTC
>TRBV29-1|TRBD2|TRBJ2-5|14|-
CSVLGAGSLETQYF
TGCAGCGTCCTCGGAGCGGGGAGTCTAGAGACCCAGTACTTC
>TRBV20-1|TRBD2|TRBJ2-7|14|medium-sized
CSARVTSGIYEQYF
TGCAGTGCTAGAGTGACTAGCGGGATCTACGAGCAGTACTTC
>TRBV29-1|-|TRBJ2-7|11|-
CSVGPTYEQYF
TGCAGCGTTGGGCCAACTTACGAGCAGTACTTC
>TRBV4-1|-|TRBJ2-7|13|few
CASSQDLAREQYF
TGCGCCAGCAGCCAAGATTTAGCGAGAGAGCAGTACTTC
>TRBV25-1|TRBD1|TRBJ2-7|16|-
CASSDFGQGGSYEQYF
TGTGCCAGCAGTGACTTTGGACAGGGAGGATCCTACGAGCAGTACTTC
>TRBV7-3|-|TRBJ1-1|14|-
CASSLVHRVTEAFF
TGTGCCAGCAGCTTAGTTCACAGGGTCACTGAAGCTTTCTTT
>TRBV3-1|-|TRBJ1-6|14|-
CASSQVIHYSPLHF
TGTGCCAGCAGCCAAGTGATTCACTATTCACCCCTCCACTTT
>TRBV28|TRBD1|TRBJ2-3|15|-
CASNRDRPSTDTQYF
TGTGCCAGCAACCGGGACAGGCCTAGCACAGATACGCAGTATTTT
>TRBV29-1|-|TRBJ2-7|11|-
CSVGGRYEQYF
TGCAGCGTTGGAGGCAGGTACGAGCAGTACTTC
>TRBV7-4|-|TRBJ2-3|16|-
CASSSPRRVLADTQYF
TGTGCCAGCAGCTCCCCGCGGCGGGTCCTCGCAGATACGCAGTATTTT
>TRBV7-9|TRBD1|TRBJ1-2|17|few
CASSEGQGALANYGYTF
TGTGCCAGCAGCGAAGGACAGGGGGCCTTAGCTAACTATGGCTACACCTTC
>TRBV5-1|-|TRBJ2-3|16|-
CASSFFPGLGTDTQYF
TGCGCCAGCAGCTTTTTCCCCGGCCTTGGCACAGATACGCAGTATTTT
>TRBV4-1|-|TRBJ2-7|12|-
CASSQQGGEQYF
TGCGCCAGCAGCCAACAGGGGGGCGAGCAGTACTTC
>TRBV5-1|-|TRBJ2-7|16|-
CASSLEGRGGGDEQYF
TGCGCCAGCAGCTTGGAAGGGCGGGGCGGGGGCGACGAGCAGTACTTC
>TRBV5-1|TRBD2|TRBJ2-5|16|-
CASSKQPGLAEETQYF
TGCGCCAGCAGCAAACAACCGGGACTAGCGGAAGAGACCCAGTACTTC
>TRBV13|-|TRBJ2-1|15|-
CASSFRRGAYNEQFF
TGTGCCAGCAGCTTTAGAAGAGGCGCCTACAATGAGCAGTTCTTC
>TRBV5-1|TRBD1|TRBJ2-7|14|few
CASSPGQGDYEQYF
TGTGCCAGCAGCCCCGGACAGGGGGACTACGAGCAGTACTTC
>TRBV5-1|TRBD2|TRBJ2-1|14|-
CAGSEGLAGVQEFF
TGCGCCGGCAGCGAGGGACTAGCGGGAGTTCAGGAGTTCTTC
>TRBV12-3/TRBV12-4|-|TRBJ1-1|12|few
CASSRWDTEAFF
TGTGCCAGCAGTCGTTGGGACACTGAAGCTTTCTTT
>TRBV7-9|-|TRBJ2-2|12|-
CASSFNRQELFF
TGTGCCAGCAGTTTCAACCGGCAGGAGCTGTTTTTT
>TRBV6-5|TRBD2|TRBJ2-3|14|-
CASSNPSGGNTQYF
TGTGCCAGCAGTAACCCGAGCGGGGGGAATACGCAGTATTTT
>TRBV9|TRBD2|TRBJ2-1|16|-
CASGVYSGIGRNEQFF
TGTGCCAGCGGCGTTTACAGCGGGATAGGCCGTAATGAGCAGTTCTTC
>TRBV5-1|TRBD1|TRBJ1-1|15|-
CASSSPGQENTEAFF
TGCGCCAGCAGCTCCCCGGGACAGGAGAACACTGAAGCTTTCTTT
>TRBV29-1|-|TRBJ1-2|18|-
CSVNPTTAQGLSGYGYTF
TGCAGCGTCAATCCCACGACGGCACAGGGTTTATCAGGCTATGGCTACACCTTC
>TRBV18|-|TRBJ2-6|18|-
CASSGSRLGRSGANVLTF
TGTGCCAGCTCAGGGTCGAGGCTGGGCCGCTCTGGGGCCAACGTCCTGACTTTC
>TRBV5-1|-|TRBJ2-7|16|-
CASSLAGSTASYEQYF
TGCGCCAGCAGCTTGGCCGGCTCGACAGCCTCCTACGAGCAGTACTTC
>TRBV6-1|-|TRBJ2-6|14|-
CAGLETLVSNVLTF
TGTGCTGGCTTAGAAACACTGGTGTCCAACGTCCTGACTTTC
>TRBV2|-|TRBJ2-7|13|-
CASSESQDYEQYF
TGTGCCAGCAGTGAAAGTCAGGACTACGAGCAGTACTTC
>TRBV25-1|TRBD2|TRBJ2-7|14|-
CASLGLSPAYEQYF
TGTGCCAGCTTGGGACTATCTCCAGCCTACGAGCAGTACTTC
>TRBV12-3/TRBV12-4|TRBD2|TRBJ2-5|16|-
CASSPRASGRRETQYF
TGTGCCAGCAGCCCCCGAGCTAGCGGGAGGAGGGAGACCCAGTACTTC
>TRBV6-5|-|TRBJ1-2|13|few
CASSPIGRYGYTF
TGTGCCAGCAGCCCAATCGGGCGCTATGGCTACACCTTC
>TRBV29-1|-|TRBJ2-7|12|once
CSVSTGHIEQYF
TGCAGCGTTTCGACAGGTCATATCGAGCAGTACTTC
>TRBV20-1|TRBD2|TRBJ2-7|19|-
CSASTGLRSSGSLTYEQYF
TGCAGTGCTAGTACGGGACTCCGGTCTAGCGGGAGTCTTACCTACGAGCAGTACTTC
>TRBV18|-|TRBJ2-5|15|-
CASSPAGIRGETQYF
TGTGCCAGCTCACCAGCAGGTATTCGGGGAGAGACCCAGTACTTC
>TRBV20-1|-|TRBJ1-5|12|-
CSARARNQPQHF
TGCAGTGCTAGAGCACGTAATCAGCCCCAGCATTTT
>TRBV7-6|-|TRBJ2-5|16|-
CASSLRGVGNQETQYF
TGTGCCAGCAGCTTGCGAGGAGTGGGGAATCAAGAGACCCAGTACTTC
>TRBV15|-|TRBJ2-7|15|few
CATSSSGASSYEQYF
TGTGCCACCAGCAGTTCGGGGGCCAGCTCCTACGAGCAGTACTTC
>TRBV4-1|TRBD2|TRBJ2-7|13|-
CASSLREENEQYF
TGCGCCAGCAGTTTACGGGAGGAGAACGAGCAGTACTTC
>TRBV7-6|-|TRBJ2-5|14|once
CASSGRLARETQYF
TGTGCCAGCAGCGGCCGACTGGCGAGGGAGACCCAGTACTTC
>TRBV7-3|-|TRBJ2-1|16|few
CASSLSRGTSYNEQFF
TGTGCCAGCAGCTTAAGCCGGGGAACATCCTACAATGAGCAGTTCTTC
>TRBV6-5|TRBD2|TRBJ2-3|14|few
CASSTSGGTDTQYF
TGTGCCAGCAGTACTAGCGGGGGGACAGATACGCAGTATTTT
>TRBV7-9|-|TRBJ1-2|14|-
CASSISGQNYGYTF
TGTGCCAGCAGCATATCCGGACAGAATTATGGCTACACCTTC
>TRBV2|-|TRBJ2-7|14|few
CASTILREVHEQYF
TGTGCCAGCACCATACTAAGGGAGGTCCACGAGCAGTACTTC
>TRBV20-1|TRBD1|TRBJ1-6|14|-
CSAPTGTYNSPLHF
TGCAGTGCTCCGACAGGGACCTATAATTCACCCCTCCACTTT
>TRBV20-1|-|TRBJ2-5|15|few
CSARDSLAALETQYF
TGCAGTGCTAGAGATTCCCTAGCAGCCCTGGAGACCCAGTACTTC
>TRBV15|TRBD1|TRBJ1-4|14|few
CATGGTGSNEKLFF
TGTGCCACCGGAGGGACAGGGAGTAATGAAAAACTGTTTTTT
>TRBV7-9|TRBD2|TRBJ2-7|14|few
CASSSSGRAYEQYF
TGTGCCAGCAGCTCGAGCGGGAGGGCCTACGAGCAGTACTTC